These T cell receptor beta chains were read from a single sample in a study of cytomegalovirus exposure and HLA in healthy donors. Profiled with immunoSEQ multiplex PCR; TCRdb holds only in-frame clones, not every one. Of 150,000 to 200,000 clones in the sample, over 75% were seen once. The sequencing sample was made of PBMCs. Source of these receptors: a man aged 45-65 years in good health and CMV-seropositive. The CDR3 runs from the conserved cysteine through the conserved F or W. Each record gives: clone size, D gene, J gene, V gene, CDR3 protein, CDR3 DNA. D genes are given only for firm matches. Size tells how often a clone was seen (once, few, many) or the class of an expanded clone, and some rows leave it out.

>-|TRBD2|TRBJ2-2|TRBV5-4
CASSSPSGGMNTGELFF
TGTGCCAGCAGCTCCCCTAGCGGGGGAATGAACACCGGGGAGCTGTTTTTT
>-|TRBD2|TRBJ2-1|TRBV18
CASSPRASGGAGEQFF
TGTGCCAGCTCACCACGGGCTAGCGGGGGGGCCGGGGAGCAGTTCTTC
>-|TRBD1|TRBJ2-1|TRBV9
CASSANGWDSYNEQFF
TGTGCCAGCAGCGCTAATGGGTGGGACAGCTACAATGAGCAGTTCTTC
>-|-|TRBJ1-4|TRBV2
CASSEGISAEKLFF
TGTGCCAGCAGTGAAGGTATCAGTGCTGAAAAACTGTTTTTT
>-|-|TRBJ1-6|TRBV10-3
CAIKGDSIGNSPLHF
TGTGCCATCAAGGGAGACTCTATAGGAAATTCACCCCTCCACTTT
>-|-|TRBJ1-4|TRBV5-6
CASHPFAGLNEKLFF
TGTGCCAGCCATCCTTTCGCAGGCCTTAATGAAAAACTGTTTTTT
>-|TRBD2|TRBJ2-5|TRBV6-9
CASGGGGAGETQYF
TGTGCCAGTGGGGGCGGGGGGGCAGGGGAGACCCAGTACTTC
>-|TRBD1|TRBJ1-2|TRBV28
CASSQQGARRYGYTF
TGTGCCAGCAGTCAACAGGGGGCGCGCCGGTATGGCTACACCTTC
>-|TRBD2|TRBJ2-3|TRBV7-3
CASSVAGAADTQYF
TGTGCCAGCAGCGTAGCGGGAGCGGCAGATACGCAGTATTTT
>once|TRBD1|TRBJ2-5|TRBV6-5
CASSSNRGRVGEQYF
TGTGCCAGCAGTTCCAACAGGGGGCGTGTAGGGGAGCAGTACTTC
>-|-|TRBJ1-1|TRBV6-5
CASSSNTEAFF
TGTGCCAGCAGCTCGAACACTGAAGCTTTCTTT
>-|TRBD2|TRBJ2-1|TRBV15
CATSRPLGGGRDRFSYNEQFF
TGTGCCACCAGCAGACCCCTGGGAGGCGGGAGGGACCGATTCTCCTACAATGAGCAGTTCTTC
>-|-|TRBJ2-2|TRBV7-9
CASSADTGELFF
TGTGCCAGCAGCGCAGACACCGGGGAGCTGTTTTTT
>-|-|TRBJ1-2|TRBV28
CASTRGENYGYTF
TGTGCCAGCACCCGTGGGGAGAACTATGGCTACACCTTC
>-|TRBD1|TRBJ1-2|TRBV5-6
CASSWSGGNTF
TGTGCCAGCAGCTGGTCAGGGGGCAACACCTTC
>-|-|TRBJ1-4|TRBV9
CASSPSRSNEKLFF
TGTGCCAGCAGCCCCTCCCGTAGCAATGAAAAACTGTTTTTT
>-|-|TRBJ1-3|TRBV2
CASRREGTIYF
TGTGCCAGCAGACGCGAGGGCACCATATATTTT
>-|TRBD2|TRBJ2-7|TRBV5-1
CASSQNGGSGEQYF
TGCGCCAGCAGCCAGAACGGGGGGAGTGGCGAGCAGTACTTC
>-|TRBD2|TRBJ2-7|TRBV27
CASSFSGRKEQYF
TGTGCCAGCAGCTTTAGCGGGAGGAAAGAGCAGTACTTC
>-|TRBD1|TRBJ2-7|TRBV28
CASSSPGQGGEQYF
TGTGCCAGCAGCTCTCCGGGACAGGGGGGCGAGCAGTACTTC
>-|-|TRBJ1-1|TRBV27
CASSRNTGWNTEAFF
TGTGCCAGCAGCCGAAATACAGGGTGGAACACTGAAGCTTTCTTT
>few|TRBD2|TRBJ2-1|TRBV11-2
CASSSRLAGGGWEQFF
TGTGCCAGCAGCTCCCGACTAGCGGGAGGGGGGTGGGAGCAGTTCTTC
>once|-|TRBJ1-1|TRBV10-2
CASSESRFPAFF
TGCGCCAGCAGTGAGTCGAGGTTCCCGGCTTTCTTT
>-|TRBD1|TRBJ2-7|TRBV5-8
CASSRDRGYEQYF
TGTGCCAGCAGCCGGGACAGGGGTTACGAGCAGTACTTC
>-|-|TRBJ2-7|TRBV6-5
CASSLLGSSYEQYF
TGTGCCAGCAGTCTCCTAGGGAGCTCCTACGAGCAGTACTTC
>-|-|TRBJ2-3|TRBV25-1
CASINSGGSDTQYF
TGTGCCAGCATAAACTCCGGAGGGTCAGATACGCAGTATTTT
>once|-|TRBJ1-1|TRBV5-4
CASSYAGVTEAFF
TGTGCCAGCAGCTACGCAGGGGTCACTGAAGCTTTCTTT
>-|-|TRBJ2-7|TRBV4-1
CASSQALTGPFYEQYF
TGCGCCAGCAGCCAAGCGCTTACAGGGCCGTTCTACGAGCAGTACTTC
>-|TRBD2|TRBJ2-7|TRBV7-2
CASSLVAGGVSEQYF
TGTGCCAGCAGCTTAGTAGCCGGGGGGGTGAGCGAGCAGTACTTC
>-|TRBD1|TRBJ2-7|TRBV6-5
CASGHRGNEQYF
TGTGCCAGCGGCCACAGGGGGAACGAGCAGTACTTC
>-|-|TRBJ1-2|TRBV5-6
CASSHISWGQGYGYTF
TGTGCCAGCAGCCATATTTCGTGGGGGCAAGGCTATGGCTACACCTTC
>-|TRBD1|TRBJ1-4|TRBV30
CAWSRTGLRNEKLFF
TGTGCCTGGAGTAGGACAGGGTTGAGGAATGAAAAACTGTTTTTT
>-|-|TRBJ2-7|TRBV28
CASRTTVNYEQYF
TGTGCCAGCAGGACGACAGTGAACTACGAGCAGTACTTC
>-|-|TRBJ1-1|TRBV19
CASKTGNTEAFF
TGTGCCAGTAAGACGGGGAACACTGAAGCTTTCTTT
>-|-|TRBJ1-3|TRBV5-1
CASSPDPPGSSGNTIYF
TGCGCCAGCAGCCCGGATCCTCCGGGTAGCTCTGGAAACACCATATATTTT
>-|TRBD2|TRBJ2-7|TRBV18
CASSLGLAGKISYEQYF
TGTGCCAGCTCCCTCGGACTAGCGGGGAAGATCTCCTACGAGCAGTACTTC
>-|-|TRBJ1-4|TRBV28
CASTHPLPTGGKVFF
TGTGCCAGCACCCACCCACTTCCAACGGGGGGAAAGGTGTTTTTT
>-|TRBD2|TRBJ2-3|TRBV4-2
CASSQVGGGTDTQYF
TGTGCCAGCAGCCAAGTGGGGGGGGGCACAGATACGCAGTATTTT
>-|TRBD2|TRBJ2-7|TRBV5-6
CASSNAGLAGVYEQYF
TGTGCCAGCAGCAACGCGGGACTAGCGGGGGTATACGAGCAGTACTTC
>once|TRBD1|TRBJ1-4|TRBV7-9
CASSFDRGLEKLFF
TGTGCCAGCAGTTTCGACAGGGGATTAGAAAAACTGTTTTTT
>-|-|TRBJ2-7|TRBV30
CACDGGYEQYF
TGTGCCTGCGACGGGGGCTACGAGCAGTACTTC
>-|-|TRBJ1-5|TRBV10-3
CAISAGEHNQPQHF
TGTGCCATCAGTGCGGGAGAGCACAATCAACCCCAGCATTTT
>-|-|TRBJ1-1|TRBV5-1
CASATGTNTEAFF
TGCGCCAGCGCAACAGGGACGAACACTGAAGCTTTCTTT
>-|-|TRBJ1-5|TRBV10-3
CAISAGGNQPQHF
TGTGCCATCAGTGCGGGGGGCAATCAGCCCCAGCATTTT
>-|-|TRBJ2-7|TRBV7-2
CASATYSSYEQYF
TGTGCCAGCGCAACTTACAGCTCCTACGAGCAGTACTTC
>-|TRBD1|TRBJ1-1|TRBV18
CASTGQGTNTEAFF
TGTGCCAGCACCGGACAGGGGACGAACACTGAAGCTTTCTTT